By sample fraction, the clone carrying this T cell receptor beta chain is medium-sized. No antigen is known for it. This entry is derived from a study of T cells in localized non-small cell lung cancer. Study-level results: Adjacent lung held a median 57 of the top 100 tumor clones.

Using immunoSEQ multiplex PCR, the repertoire was profiled, and TCRdb retains in-frame clones only, with some absent. The table lists 2,500 to 3,000 clones, roughly 28% of them singletons, with roughly an eighth in the top ten. Germline-derived CDR1 and CDR2 are GTSNPN and SVGIG (reference sequence). The CDR3 totals 16 residues. Trimming removed 2 bases from V and 5 bases from J; junction bases left unmatched: 9. This chain joins TRBV30 and TRBJ1-5; 10 bases agree with TRBD1. This material consisted of normal lung tissue next to the tumor, taken before any cancer treatment. This clonotype was sampled from a male donor older than 55 with stage II lung adenocarcinoma. The CDR3 DNA reads as TGTGCCTGGAGTACCCTAGGGACAGGGGTTGATCAGCCCCAGCATTTT. Its protein is CAWSTLGTGVDQPQHF.